A selection of T cell receptor beta chains follows, all from one sample in a study of T-cell reconstitution after alpha-beta-depleted transplantation in children. A single record per CDR3 protein comes from TCRdb applying MiXCR to the PCR reads. The table lists 250,000 to 400,000 distinct CDR3 sequences, around 20% of them singletons. The sample was PBMCs, mostly from graft donor cells, taken 180 days after TCRalphabeta/CD19-depleted stem cell transplant. These receptors were taken from a male patient younger than 18 who had a stem cell transplant for acute lymphoblastic leukemia, so the T cells may come from the graft donor. Each CDR3 is given with its conserved first and last residue. A D gene is named only where the DNA matches it firmly. Size is stated for part of the rows, as once, few or many counts, or as a class when the clone is expanded.

V gene: TRBV20-1
clone size: -
D gene: -
J gene: TRBJ1-1
CDR3 DNA: TGCAGTGCTAGTAGGGACGGGAGGGCCCCCACTGAAGCTTTCTTT
CDR3 protein: CSASRDGRAPTEAFF

V gene: TRBV2
clone size: few
D gene: -
J gene: TRBJ1-6
CDR3 DNA: TGTGCCAGCAGTCAAGGGACCTCCTATAATTCACCCCTCCACTTT
CDR3 protein: CASSQGTSYNSPLHF

V gene: TRBV5-1
clone size: few
D gene: -
J gene: TRBJ1-5
CDR3 DNA: TGCGCCAGCCGAATGGACCTCGGGAATCAGCCCCAGCATTTT
CDR3 protein: CASRMDLGNQPQHF

V gene: TRBV5-6
clone size: -
D gene: -
J gene: TRBJ1-1
CDR3 DNA: TGTGCCAGCAGCTTCACCGGATTAGAGGCTGAAGCTTTCTTT
CDR3 protein: CASSFTGLEAEAFF

V gene: TRBV18
clone size: few
D gene: -
J gene: TRBJ1-5
CDR3 DNA: TGTGCCAGCTCAGGCAGGGGCCTAGTACAGCCCCAGCATTTT
CDR3 protein: CASSGRGLVQPQHF

V gene: TRBV29-1
clone size: few
D gene: TRBD2
J gene: TRBJ2-7
CDR3 DNA: TGCAGCGGCCGGGGGGGGGCCGAGCAGTACTTC
CDR3 protein: CSGRGGAEQYF

V gene: TRBV12-3/TRBV12-4
clone size: many
D gene: TRBD1
J gene: TRBJ2-7
CDR3 DNA: TGTGCCAGCAGTTTAAGGACAGGGGGCTCCTACGAGCAGTACTTC
CDR3 protein: CASSLRTGGSYEQYF

V gene: TRBV6-5
clone size: -
D gene: TRBD1
J gene: TRBJ1-2
CDR3 DNA: TGTGCCAGCAGTTTCGACAGGGGACCCTATGGCTACACCTTC
CDR3 protein: CASSFDRGPYGYTF

V gene: TRBV5-1
clone size: -
D gene: TRBD2
J gene: TRBJ2-7
CDR3 DNA: TGCGCCAGCAGCCGTACTAGCGGTGCCCCCTACGAGCAGTACTTC
CDR3 protein: CASSRTSGAPYEQYF

V gene: TRBV10-2
clone size: -
D gene: -
J gene: TRBJ2-3
CDR3 DNA: TGCGCCAGCAGGGACCCTGCAGATACGCAGTATTTT
CDR3 protein: CASRDPADTQYF

V gene: TRBV7-7
clone size: -
D gene: TRBD2
J gene: TRBJ2-3
CDR3 DNA: TGTGCCAGCAGCTTTGGGACTAGCGGGCTCACAGATACGCAGTATTTT
CDR3 protein: CASSFGTSGLTDTQYF

V gene: TRBV7-8
clone size: -
D gene: -
J gene: TRBJ1-6
CDR3 DNA: TGTGCCAGCAGCTTAGCTGGGGTAGGGGTAGGGAATTCACCCCTCCACTTT
CDR3 protein: CASSLAGVGVGNSPLHF

V gene: TRBV5-1
clone size: few
D gene: TRBD2
J gene: TRBJ2-3
CDR3 DNA: TGCGCCAGCAGTAGCGGGAGGTTGAACACAGATACGCAGTATTTT
CDR3 protein: CASSSGRLNTDTQYF

V gene: TRBV5-5
clone size: -
D gene: TRBD2
J gene: TRBJ2-4
CDR3 DNA: TGTGCCAGCAGCTTACCCGGGACTAGCGGGATAGCCAAAAACATTCAGTACTTC
CDR3 protein: CASSLPGTSGIAKNIQYF

V gene: TRBV6-5
clone size: -
D gene: -
J gene: TRBJ2-1
CDR3 DNA: TGTGCCAGCAGTTACATGGGGAACAATGAGCAGTTCTTC
CDR3 protein: CASSYMGNNEQFF

V gene: TRBV5-1
clone size: -
D gene: -
J gene: TRBJ2-5
CDR3 DNA: TGCGCCAGCAGCACGGCGGGTCAAGAGACCCAGTACTTC
CDR3 protein: CASSTAGQETQYF

V gene: TRBV20-1
clone size: -
D gene: -
J gene: TRBJ2-1
CDR3 DNA: TGCAGTGCTAGCCTAGCGCCCAGCTCCTACAATGAGCAGTTCTTC
CDR3 protein: CSASLAPSSYNEQFF

V gene: TRBV7-3
clone size: once
D gene: TRBD2
J gene: TRBJ2-1
CDR3 DNA: TGTACCCGCAGCTTAACCCTCAGAGGGACTAGCGGGAGCCACAATGAGCAGTTCTTC
CDR3 protein: CTRSLTLRGTSGSHNEQFF

V gene: TRBV5-4
clone size: few
D gene: -
J gene: TRBJ2-7
CDR3 DNA: TGTGCCAGCAGCGCGGGACACCACGTTGGCGAGCAGTACTTC
CDR3 protein: CASSAGHHVGEQYF

V gene: TRBV7-6
clone size: few
D gene: TRBD2
J gene: TRBJ2-3
CDR3 DNA: TGTGCCAGCAGCTCCCGACTAGCGGCCTCTCCAGATACGCAGTATTTT
CDR3 protein: CASSSRLAASPDTQYF